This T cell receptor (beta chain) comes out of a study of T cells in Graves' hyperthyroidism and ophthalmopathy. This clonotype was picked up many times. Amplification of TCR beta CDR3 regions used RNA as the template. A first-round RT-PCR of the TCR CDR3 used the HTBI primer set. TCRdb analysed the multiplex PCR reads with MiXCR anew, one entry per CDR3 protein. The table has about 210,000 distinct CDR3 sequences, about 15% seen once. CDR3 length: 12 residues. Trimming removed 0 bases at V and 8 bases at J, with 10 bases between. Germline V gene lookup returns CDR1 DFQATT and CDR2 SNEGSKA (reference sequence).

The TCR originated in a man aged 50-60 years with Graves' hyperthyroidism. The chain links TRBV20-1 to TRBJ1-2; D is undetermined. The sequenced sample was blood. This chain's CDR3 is CSAREALYGYTF. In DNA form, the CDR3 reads TGCAGTGCTAGAGAAGCCCTATACGGCTACACCTTC.